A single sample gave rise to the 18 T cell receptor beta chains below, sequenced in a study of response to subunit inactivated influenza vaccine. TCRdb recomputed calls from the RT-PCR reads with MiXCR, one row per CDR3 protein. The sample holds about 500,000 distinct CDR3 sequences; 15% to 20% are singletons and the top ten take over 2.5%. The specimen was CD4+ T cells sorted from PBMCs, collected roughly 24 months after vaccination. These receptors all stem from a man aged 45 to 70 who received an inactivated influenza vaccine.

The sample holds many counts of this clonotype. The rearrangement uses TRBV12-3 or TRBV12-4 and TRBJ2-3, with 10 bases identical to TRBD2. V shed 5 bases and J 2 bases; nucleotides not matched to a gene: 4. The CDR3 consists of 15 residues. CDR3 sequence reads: CASSLSGGNTDTQYF. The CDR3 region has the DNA TGTGCCAGCAGTCTTAGCGGGGGGAACACAGATACGCAGTATTTT.

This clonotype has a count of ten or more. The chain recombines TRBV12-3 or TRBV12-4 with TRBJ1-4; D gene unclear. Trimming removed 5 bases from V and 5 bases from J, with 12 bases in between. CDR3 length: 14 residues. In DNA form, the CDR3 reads TGTGCCAGCAGTGCCAGCGTAGCCAATGAAAAACTGTTTTTT. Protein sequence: CASSASVANEKLFF.

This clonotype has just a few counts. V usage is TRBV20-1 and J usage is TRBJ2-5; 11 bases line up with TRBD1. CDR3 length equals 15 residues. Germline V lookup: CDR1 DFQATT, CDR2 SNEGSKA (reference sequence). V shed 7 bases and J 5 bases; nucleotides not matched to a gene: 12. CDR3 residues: CSVPGWGQGEETQYF. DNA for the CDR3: TGCAGTGTCCCCGGGTGGGGACAGGGGGAGGAGACCCAGTACTTC.

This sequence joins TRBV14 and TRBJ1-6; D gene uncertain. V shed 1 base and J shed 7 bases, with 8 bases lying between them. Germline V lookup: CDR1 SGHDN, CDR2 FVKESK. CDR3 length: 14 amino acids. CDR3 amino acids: CASSQVLGNSPLHF. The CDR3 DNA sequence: TGTGCCAGCAGCCAAGTTTTGGGGAATTCACCCCTCCACTTT.

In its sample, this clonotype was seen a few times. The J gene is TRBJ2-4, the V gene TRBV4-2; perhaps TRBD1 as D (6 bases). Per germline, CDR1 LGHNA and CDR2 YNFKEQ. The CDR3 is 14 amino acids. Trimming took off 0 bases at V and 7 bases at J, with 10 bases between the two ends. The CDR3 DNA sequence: TGTGCCAGCAGCCAAGATCGAACAGGGAACATTCAGTACTTC. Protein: CASSQDRTGNIQYF.

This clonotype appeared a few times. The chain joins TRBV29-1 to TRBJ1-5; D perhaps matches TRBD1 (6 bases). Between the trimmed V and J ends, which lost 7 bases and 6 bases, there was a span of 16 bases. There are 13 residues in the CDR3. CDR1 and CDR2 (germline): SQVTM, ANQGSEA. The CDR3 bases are TGCAGCGCTGGGGGGGGCCAGGGTCAGCCCCAGCATTTT. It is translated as CSAGGGQGQPQHF.

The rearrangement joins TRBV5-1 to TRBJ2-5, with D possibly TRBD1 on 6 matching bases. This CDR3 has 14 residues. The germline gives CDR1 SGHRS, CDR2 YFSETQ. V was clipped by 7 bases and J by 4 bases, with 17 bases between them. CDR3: CASGGQNLRETQYF. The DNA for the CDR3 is TGCGCCAGCGGCGGACAGAACCTTCGAGAGACCCAGTACTTC.

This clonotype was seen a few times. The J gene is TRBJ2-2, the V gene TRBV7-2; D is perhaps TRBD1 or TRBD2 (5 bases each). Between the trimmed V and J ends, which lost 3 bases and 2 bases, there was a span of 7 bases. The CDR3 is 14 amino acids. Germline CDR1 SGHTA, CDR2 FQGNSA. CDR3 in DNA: TGTGCCAGCAGCTTCGGGGCAAACACCGGGGAGCTGTTTTTT. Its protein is CASSFGANTGELFF.

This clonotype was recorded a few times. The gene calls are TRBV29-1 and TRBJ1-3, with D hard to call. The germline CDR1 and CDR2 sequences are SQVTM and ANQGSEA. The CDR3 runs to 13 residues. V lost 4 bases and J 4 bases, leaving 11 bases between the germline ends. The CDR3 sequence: CSVGTVNGNTIYF. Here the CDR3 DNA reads TGCAGCGTTGGGACTGTGAACGGAAACACCATATATTTT.

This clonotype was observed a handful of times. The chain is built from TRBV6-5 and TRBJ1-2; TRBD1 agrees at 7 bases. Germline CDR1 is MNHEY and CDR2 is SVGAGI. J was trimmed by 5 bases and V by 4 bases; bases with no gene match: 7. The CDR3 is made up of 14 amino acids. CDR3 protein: CASSSLDRSYGYTF. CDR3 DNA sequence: TGTGCCAGCAGTTCCCTGGACAGGTCTTATGGCTACACCTTC.

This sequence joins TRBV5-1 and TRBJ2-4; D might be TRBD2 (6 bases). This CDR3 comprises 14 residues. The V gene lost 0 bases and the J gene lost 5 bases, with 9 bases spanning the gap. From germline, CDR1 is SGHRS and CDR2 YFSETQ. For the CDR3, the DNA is TGCGCCAGCAGCTTGGAGCGGGCGGAAAACATTCAGTACTTC. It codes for CASSLERAENIQYF.

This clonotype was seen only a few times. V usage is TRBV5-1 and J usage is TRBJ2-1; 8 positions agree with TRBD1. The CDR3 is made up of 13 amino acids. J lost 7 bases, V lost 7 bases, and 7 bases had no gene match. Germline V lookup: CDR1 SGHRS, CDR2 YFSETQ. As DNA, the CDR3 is TGCGCCAGCGGGCAGGGGGCTGAAAATGAGCAGTTCTTC. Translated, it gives CASGQGAENEQFF.

Here the CDR3 reads CASSDTSAGTQYF. The CDR3 nucleotides read TGCGCCAGCAGCGATACTAGCGCGGGGACCCAGTACTTC. The chain has TRBV4-3 and TRBJ2-5; TRBD2 matches at 7 bases. V shed 5 bases, J shed 7 bases, and the junction held 7 bases outside the gene matches. There are 13 residues in the CDR3. Germline V CDR1 and CDR2: LGHNA, YSLEER.

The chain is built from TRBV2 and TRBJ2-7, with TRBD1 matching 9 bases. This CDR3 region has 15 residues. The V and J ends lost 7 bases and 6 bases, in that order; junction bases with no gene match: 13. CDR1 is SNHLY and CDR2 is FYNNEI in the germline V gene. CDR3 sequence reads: CASNLSGTGSSEQYF. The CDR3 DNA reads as TGTGCCAGCAATCTGTCCGGGACAGGGAGTAGCGAGCAGTACTTC.

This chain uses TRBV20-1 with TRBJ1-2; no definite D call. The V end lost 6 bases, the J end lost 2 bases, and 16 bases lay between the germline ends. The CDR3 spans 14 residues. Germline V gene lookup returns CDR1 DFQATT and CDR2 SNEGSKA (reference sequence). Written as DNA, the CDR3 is TGCAGTGCCCAGAACACAGTGAACAACTATGGCTACACCTTC. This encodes CSAQNTVNNYGYTF.

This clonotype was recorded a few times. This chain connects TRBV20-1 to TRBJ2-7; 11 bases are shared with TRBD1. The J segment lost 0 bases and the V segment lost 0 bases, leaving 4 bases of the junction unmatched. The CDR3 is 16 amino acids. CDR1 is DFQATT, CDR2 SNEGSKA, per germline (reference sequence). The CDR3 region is CSARDRGTGGSYEQYF. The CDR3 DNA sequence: TGCAGTGCTAGAGATCGTGGGACAGGGGGCTCCTACGAGCAGTACTTC.

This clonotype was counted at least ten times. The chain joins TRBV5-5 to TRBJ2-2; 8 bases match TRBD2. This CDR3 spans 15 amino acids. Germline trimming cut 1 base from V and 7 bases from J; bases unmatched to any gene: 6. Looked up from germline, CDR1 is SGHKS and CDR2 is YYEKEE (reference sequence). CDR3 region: CASSLMRGDIGELFF. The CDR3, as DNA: TGTGCCAGCAGCTTGATGCGGGGGGATATCGGGGAGCTGTTTTTT.

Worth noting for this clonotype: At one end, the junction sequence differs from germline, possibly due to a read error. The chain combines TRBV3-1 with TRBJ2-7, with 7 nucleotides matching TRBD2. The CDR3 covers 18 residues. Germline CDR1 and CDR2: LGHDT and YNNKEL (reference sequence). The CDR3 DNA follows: TGCCACAGCCGGCAGGCTCCCCTTTCTGGCGGGAGCTCCTACGAGCAGTACTTC. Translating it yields CHSRQAPLSGGSSYEQYF.